Listed below are T cell receptor beta chains from one sample, sequenced in a study of blood T cell repertoires in COVID-19. This table comes from immunoSEQ multiplex PCR, and its TCRdb copy is limited to in-frame clones, with some not included. The data hold 250,000 or so clones, with 80% to 90% observed a single time. Sequencing was done on a sample of PBMCs or T cells enriched from blood (not recorded which). These receptors came from a woman aged 30 to 39 with acute COVID-19. Each CDR3 is given with its conserved first and last residue. A D gene is named only where the DNA matches it firmly. Clone size, where shown, is once, few, many, or a class for clones that have expanded.

NA	NA	TRBV7-2	13	TRBJ2-3	CASSSDNTDTQYF	TGTGCCAGCAGCTCAGACAACACAGATACGCAGTATTTT
TRBD1	NA	TRBV6-2/TRBV6-3	14	TRBJ1-5	CASSLGQGNQPQHF	TGTGCCAGCAGCCTTGGACAGGGTAATCAGCCCCAGCATTTT
TRBD2	NA	TRBV7-6	15	TRBJ2-3	CASSFSGGGTDTQYF	TGTGCCAGCAGCTTCTCCGGGGGGGGCACAGATACGCAGTATTTT
NA	NA	TRBV10-2	14	TRBJ2-7	CASSEARPPYEQYF	TGCGCCAGCAGTGAGGCTAGGCCTCCCTACGAGCAGTACTTC
TRBD1	NA	TRBV27	15	TRBJ2-1	CASSRLPGQGNEQFF	TGTGCCAGCAGTCGACTTCCGGGACAGGGCAATGAGCAGTTCTTC
TRBD1	once	TRBV5-4	14	TRBJ2-7	CASTRDRASYEQYF	TGTGCCAGCACCCGGGACAGGGCATCCTACGAGCAGTACTTC
TRBD1	NA	TRBV24-1	17	TRBJ2-2	CATSDLQGTVNTGELFF	TGTGCCACCAGTGATTTGCAGGGGACAGTAAACACCGGGGAGCTGTTTTTT
TRBD1	NA	TRBV12-3/TRBV12-4	11	TRBJ2-1	CASRSGTGEFF	TGTGCCAGCAGATCCGGGACAGGGGAGTTCTTC
NA	NA	TRBV21-1	16	TRBJ2-3	CASSSLERQSRDTQYF	TGTGCCAGCAGCAGCCTGGAGAGGCAGTCACGAGATACGCAGTATTTT
TRBD2	NA	TRBV5-1	13	TRBJ2-7	CASSAPAGDEQYF	TGCGCCAGCAGCGCGCCAGCGGGAGACGAGCAGTACTTC
NA	NA	TRBV14	17	TRBJ1-4	CASSQLTQTGVGEKLFF	TGTGCCAGCAGCCAGTTGACACAGACAGGAGTTGGTGAAAAACTGTTTTTT
TRBD2	NA	TRBV9	17	TRBJ2-2	CASSPLGTSGYTGELFF	TGTGCCAGCAGCCCCCTCGGGACTAGCGGTTACACCGGGGAGCTGTTTTTT
NA	NA	TRBV5-1	15	TRBJ2-2	CASRRDAANTGELFF	TGCGCCAGCAGACGTGACGCGGCGAACACCGGGGAGCTGTTTTTT
TRBD2	NA	TRBV5-4	20	TRBJ2-2	CASSGYSGLAVHANTGELFF	TGTGCCAGCAGCGGATACTCGGGACTAGCGGTACACGCGAACACCGGGGAGCTGTTTTTT
TRBD2	NA	TRBV3-1/TRBV3-2	15	TRBJ2-3	CASSQDGRRTDTQYF	TGTGCCAGCAGCCAAGACGGGAGGCGCACAGATACGCAGTATTTT
TRBD2	once	TRBV6-1	14	TRBJ2-7	CASSEGGGLDEQYF	TGTGCCAGCAGTGAAGGGGGAGGGTTGGACGAGCAGTACTTC
NA	few	TRBV25-1	13	TRBJ2-7	CASSLQGIYEQYF	TGTGCCAGCAGCCTACAGGGTATCTACGAGCAGTACTTC
NA	NA	TRBV6-5	16	TRBJ1-3	CASSYSTGHSGNTIYF	TGTGCCAGCAGTTACTCGACAGGCCACTCTGGAAACACCATATATTTT
NA	NA	TRBV19	12	TRBJ1-1	CASSGQTFEAFF	TGTGCCAGTAGTGGACAGACGTTTGAAGCTTTCTTT
TRBD1	once	TRBV6-2/TRBV6-3	16	TRBJ2-7	CASSRNLGQGAYEQYF	TGTGCCAGCAGCAGAAACCTTGGGCAGGGGGCCTACGAGCAGTACTTC
TRBD1	NA	TRBV5-1	15	TRBJ1-3	CASSGDRGNIDTIYF	TGCGCCAGCAGCGGCGACAGGGGTAATATTGACACCATATATTTT
NA	NA	TRBV3-1/TRBV3-2	14	TRBJ2-1	CASSQNQGRDEQFF	TGTGCCAGCAGCCAAAACCAGGGGAGGGATGAGCAGTTCTTC
TRBD1	NA	TRBV11-2	17	TRBJ2-7	CASSLGASPQGAYEQYF	TGTGCCAGCAGCTTAGGAGCCAGCCCGCAGGGGGCCTACGAGCAGTACTTC
NA	once	TRBV12-5	17	TRBJ1-4	CASGSLNGEEGDEKLFF	TGTGCTAGTGGCTCCCTAAATGGGGAGGAGGGAGATGAAAAACTGTTTTTT
NA	many	TRBV27	14	TRBJ2-1	CASSFMSLNNEQFF	TGTGCCAGCAGTTTCATGAGTTTAAACAATGAGCAGTTCTTC
TRBD2	NA	TRBV9	15	TRBJ2-1	CASSVSPTSNNEQFF	TGTGCCAGCAGCGTTAGCCCGACTAGCAACAATGAGCAGTTCTTC
TRBD1	NA	TRBV28	15	TRBJ2-2	CASSTGGLSTGELFF	TGTGCCAGCAGTACAGGGGGCTTGAGCACCGGGGAGCTGTTTTTT
TRBD1	NA	TRBV13	14	TRBJ2-3	CASSFGQGTDTQYF	TGTGCCAGCAGCTTCGGACAGGGCACAGATACGCAGTATTTT
TRBD1	NA	TRBV28	17	TRBJ1-5	CASSPKLQGKSNQPQHF	TGTGCCAGCAGTCCCAAACTACAGGGGAAGAGCAATCAGCCCCAGCATTTT
TRBD2	NA	TRBV3-1/TRBV3-2	18	TRBJ2-1	CASSKRRGSGRLYNEQFF	TGTGCCAGCAGTAAACGGAGGGGGAGCGGGAGGCTCTACAATGAGCAGTTCTTC
NA	NA	TRBV5-4	15	TRBJ2-5	CASSLDGGRQETQYF	TGTGCCAGCAGCTTGGATGGGGGCCGACAAGAGACCCAGTACTTC
TRBD1	NA	TRBV2	19	TRBJ1-4	CASSRRGQGFGGTNEKLFF	TGTGCCAGCAGTAGACGGGGACAGGGTTTTGGTGGGACTAATGAAAAACTGTTTTTT
NA	NA	TRBV7-9	15	TRBJ2-3	CASSLLLSRTDTQYF	TGTGCCAGCAGCTTATTACTATCTCGGACAGATACGCAGTATTTT
TRBD1	NA	TRBV3-1/TRBV3-2	14	TRBJ1-1	CASSRSGTDTEAFF	TGTGCCAGCAGCCGATCCGGGACAGACACTGAAGCTTTCTTT
TRBD1	NA	TRBV19	13	TRBJ2-7	CATRQGQTYEQYF	TGTGCCACAAGACAGGGTCAAACCTACGAGCAGTACTTC
TRBD2	NA	TRBV12-3/TRBV12-4	13	TRBJ2-7	CASSFVLAGEQYF	TGTGCCAGCAGTTTTGTACTAGCGGGCGAGCAGTACTTC
TRBD2	NA	TRBV15	15	TRBJ2-1	CATSRDLAGYDEQFF	TGTGCCACCAGCAGAGATCTAGCGGGATATGATGAGCAGTTCTTC
TRBD1	NA	TRBV18	14	TRBJ1-2	CASSPPGQGYGYTF	TGTGCCAGCTCACCCCCGGGACAGGGGTATGGCTACACCTTC
TRBD1	NA	TRBV19	17	TRBJ1-4	CASSLSPGQGSPEKLFF	TGTGCCAGTAGCCTTAGCCCGGGACAGGGTAGTCCTGAAAAACTGTTTTTT
TRBD1	NA	TRBV6-5	16	TRBJ2-7	CASSYSTGQGQREQYF	TGTGCCAGCAGTTACTCTACGGGACAGGGTCAACGAGAGCAGTACTTC
TRBD1	NA	TRBV28	16	TRBJ2-3	CASSPPLQGASDTQYF	TGTGCCAGCAGCCCACCCCTACAGGGGGCATCAGATACGCAGTATTTT
NA	NA	TRBV29-1	14	TRBJ2-3	CSVEVWTETDTQYF	TGCAGCGTTGAAGTATGGACTGAAACAGATACGCAGTATTTT
TRBD1	NA	TRBV11-2	16	TRBJ2-7	CASRSLRGRTSYEQYF	TGTGCCAGCAGATCACTCAGGGGGCGGACCTCCTACGAGCAGTACTTC
TRBD1	NA	TRBV27	15	TRBJ1-2	CASSPRQGTNYGYTF	TGTGCCAGCAGTCCTCGACAGGGGACTAACTATGGCTACACCTTC
NA	NA	TRBV27	13	TRBJ1-2	CASSPRGDYGYTF	TGTGCCAGCAGTCCCCGGGGGGACTATGGCTACACCTTC
TRBD1	once	TRBV5-6	16	TRBJ2-2	CASSLRGQGFTGELFF	TGTGCCAGCAGCTTGCGGGGACAGGGCTTCACCGGGGAGCTGTTTTTT
TRBD2	NA	TRBV7-3	15	TRBJ2-1	CASSLMVAGEGEQFF	TGTGCCAGCAGCTTAATGGTAGCGGGAGAGGGTGAGCAGTTCTTC
NA	NA	TRBV28	15	TRBJ2-3	CASSFDAGRTDTQYF	TGTGCCAGCAGTTTCGATGCGGGACGCACAGATACGCAGTATTTT
TRBD2	NA	TRBV3-1/TRBV3-2	16	TRBJ2-7	CASSQGGLAGAYEQYF	TGTGCCAGCAGCCAAGGTGGACTAGCGGGAGCCTACGAGCAGTACTTC
TRBD2	NA	TRBV5-4	16	TRBJ2-2	CASSPGGAGTTGELFF	TGTGCCAGCAGCCCCGGGGGAGCGGGAACCACCGGGGAGCTGTTTTTT
TRBD2	NA	TRBV6-6	17	TRBJ2-1	CASSHLASGGLYNEQFF	TGTGCCAGCAGTCACCTGGCTAGCGGGGGTCTCTACAATGAGCAGTTCTTC
NA	once	TRBV11-2	13	TRBJ2-2	CASSFRNTGELFF	TGTGCCAGCAGCTTCAGAAACACCGGGGAGCTGTTTTTT
TRBD2	once	TRBV2	15	TRBJ2-1	CASKPGTSRYNEQFF	TGTGCCAGCAAGCCGGGGACTAGCCGCTACAATGAGCAGTTCTTC
TRBD2	NA	TRBV9	16	TRBJ2-5	CASTPGVAGTRETQYF	TGTGCCAGCACCCCCGGGGTAGCGGGGACCCGGGAGACCCAGTACTTC
NA	NA	TRBV28	13	TRBJ2-2	CASSLEARRELFF	TGTGCCAGCAGTTTAGAGGCCCGGCGGGAGCTGTTTTTT